This T cell receptor beta chain was retrieved from a study of identical twins (dated by TCRdb to 2016 to 2017). About the full investigation: The study deep-sequenced TCR alpha and beta repertoires from monozygotic twins, unrelated adults of various ages and cord blood to test whether fetal clonotypes persist. To rule out contamination, replicate twin experiments were performed at different times with different library preparation protocols.

The germline V end is reduced by 0 bases and the J end by 5 bases; junction bases left unmatched: 9. The CDR3 sequence holds 17 residues, the cysteine and phenylalanine included. Kept here is only the CDR3 DNA, which spans 51 bases and is read in frame from base 1. CDR1 and CDR2 are read off the germline V gene as MNHEY and SVGEGT. This clonotype has a count of ten or more. The antigen it recognizes is unknown. Base qualities are not at hand, and no much larger clone is one base apart. What the authors observed across the whole study: Zero-insertion analyses could be partly confounded by invariant T cells such as MAIT and iNKT, though diverse VJ usage argued against such confounding for most clonotypes. Excess twin sharing in beta out-of-frame sequences was weaker because fewer shared sequences lowered the signal-to-noise ratio. Because the same donors could not be followed over many years, the conclusions relied on cross-sectional statistical analysis. Fewer insertions were carried by abundant cord blood beta clonotypes, a similar but weaker trend appeared in young adult naive repertoires, and no such trend appeared in memory repertoires. Out-of-frame TCR alpha sharing in monozygotic twins was systematically underestimated by recombination models, whereas sharing between unrelated individuals was in agreement with the recombination models. Compared with coincidental sharing between unrelated individuals, out-of-frame TCR alpha sequences shared between twins had an excess of sequences with low generation probability.

Receptor libraries were prepared by 5' RACE. The sequencer was an Illumina HiSeq 2000. Template switching added a universal primer binding site, and the final cDNA carried a unique molecular identifier that allowed TCR cDNA molecules to be counted accurately. First-strand cDNA for TCR alpha and beta chains was synthesized from specific primers in the conserved constant-segment region. Each cDNA library was double barcoded, with a SMART-Mk sample barcode plus Illumina barcodes, to control for contamination. Two successive PCR steps introduced TruSeq adapter sequences along with Illumina sample barcodes. The Illumina HiSeq platform was used with custom primers to sequence TCR alpha and beta cDNA libraries. The study's own analysis went as follows. Raw reads were processed with MiGEC to extract unique molecular identifiers, and MiXCR was used to determine CDR3 positions. For each individual, recombination models were inferred using an EM algorithm with the repgenHMM and IGoR tools. The tcR package in R was used for shared clonotype analysis, with sharing normalized by the product of cloneset sizes. To study raw recombination free of thymic and clonal selection effects, out-of-frame nonproductive sequences were analyzed. TCRdb applied fastp at Q25 and MiXCR to the public reads, then kept only in-frame beta chains. Here each entry gathers all rows of one CDR3 protein and keeps the most common genes and DNA. The V and J calls were determined by TCRdb, not by the authors. The sample table contains more than 250,000 distinct CDR3 sequences; only one count was recorded for about 8.9% of them. The ten largest clones capture approximately 2.1% of the sample.

Every donor was a healthy Caucasian. Three pairs of female monozygotic twins, all aged roughly 18 to 29 years, made up the twin cohort. Miltenyi CD45RO+ enrichment and human naive T-cell isolation kits were used to isolate memory (CD45RO+) and naive T cells from PBMC. These same data were also listed under a study on yellow fever vaccine responses in identical twins. The second paper further reports: According to the authors, the vaccine-induced T cell response in identical twins seemed to be partly convergent and partly specific to each individual. In the study, vaccine-responding T cell clones were precisely tracked in identical twins.

Material: memory (CD45RO+) T cells sorted from blood. The cell subset or site label, read with the paper, signifies: CD45RO+ enriched T cells. This sequence originates from a woman between 18 and 29 years old in good health. The chain joins TRBV6-2 or TRBV6-3 to TRBJ2-3; 9 central nucleotides agree with TRBD1. The sequenced DNA is TGTGCCAGCAGTTACTCTTCGGGACAGGGCCCGGGAGATACGCAGTATTTT. Translated, it reads CASSYSSGQGPGDTQYF.